This is a list of T cell receptor beta chains from one sample in a study of persistence of HIV-infected CD4 T cells. TCRdb keeps only in-frame clones here, not all; method: immunoSEQ multiplex PCR. The sample lists 40,000 to 55,000 clones; about 87% were seen once. No antigen has been identified for these receptors. This specimen was CD4+ T cells sorted from PBMCs after roughly 19-hour stimulation, taken from a patient who received antiretroviral therapy. Receptors originate from an adult woman with HIV who was CMV-seropositive. The CDR3 runs from the conserved cysteine through the conserved F or W. The order of the fields is clone size, D gene, J gene, V gene, CDR3 length, CDR3 protein, CDR3 DNA. The D gene is left open where the match is weak. The size of a clone is reported for some rows only, either as once, few or many, or as a class for expanded clones.

>NA|NA|TRBJ2-1|TRBV5-4|15
CASSLVGRGYNEQFF
TGTGCCAGCAGCTTGGTTGGCAGGGGATACAATGAGCAGTTCTTC
>few|TRBD2|TRBJ2-5|TRBV30|16
CAWSQGTSGGEETQYF
TGTGCCTGGAGTCAGGGGACTAGCGGGGGGGAAGAGACCCAGTACTTC
>NA|NA|TRBJ1-4|TRBV30|18
CAWSVWTVHSWVGEKLFF
TGTGCCTGGAGTGTATGGACAGTTCACTCCTGGGTAGGCGAAAAACTGTTTTTT
>NA|TRBD1|TRBJ1-2|TRBV5-8|17
CASSLGRVRGRINGYTF
TGTGCCAGCAGCTTGGGGCGAGTTAGGGGGCGGATAAATGGCTACACCTTC
>NA|NA|TRBJ1-6|TRBV5-4|15
CASSSPGPNNSPLHF
TGTGCCAGCAGCTCTCCGGGACCGAATAATTCACCCCTCCACTTT
>NA|NA|TRBJ1-5|TRBV2|12
CASSPGTPPQHF
TGTGCCAGCAGCCCTGGGACCCCCCCCCAGCATTTT
>NA|NA|TRBJ1-1|TRBV18|13
CASSPTQNTEAFF
TGTGCCAGCTCACCAACACAGAACACTGAAGCTTTCTTT
>NA|NA|TRBJ1-2|TRBV9|16
CASSAGPRGANYGYTF
TGTGCCAGCAGCGCGGGACCGCGGGGAGCTAACTATGGCTACACCTTC
>NA|NA|TRBJ2-5|TRBV6-6|15
CASSYGGQASGPQYF
TGTGCCAGCAGTTACGGCGGACAGGCAAGCGGGCCCCAGTACTTC
>NA|TRBD2|TRBJ2-3|TRBV27|14
CASRDGLAGDTQYF
TGTGCCAGCAGAGACGGACTAGCGGGGGATACGCAGTATTTT
>NA|TRBD2|TRBJ2-3|TRBV7-8|17
CASSFPLAGGSPDTQYF
TGTGCCAGCAGCTTCCCCCTAGCGGGGGGTTCCCCAGATACGCAGTATTTT
>NA|TRBD2|TRBJ2-1|TRBV5-4|16
CASSLPLAGGYNEQFF
TGTGCCAGCAGCTTGCCTCTAGCGGGGGGTTACAATGAGCAGTTCTTC
>once|TRBD2|TRBJ2-3|TRBV30|17
CAWSVGLLAGYTDTQYF
TGTGCCTGGAGTGTAGGCTTGCTAGCGGGGTACACAGATACGCAGTATTTT
>once|NA|TRBJ1-2|TRBV24-1|16
CATSDPTPGPNYGYTF
TGTGCCACCAGTGATCCAACACCCGGGCCTAACTATGGCTACACCTTC
>NA|NA|TRBJ2-5|TRBV5-5|17
CASSPQGGFSAQETQYF
TGTGCCAGCAGCCCGCAGGGGGGCTTCTCGGCACAAGAGACCCAGTACTTC
>NA|NA|TRBJ1-4|TRBV6-5|14
CASSRVSTNEKLFF
TGTGCCAGCAGCAGAGTCTCAACTAATGAAAAACTGTTTTTT
>NA|TRBD2|TRBJ2-7|TRBV6-5|13
CATCPGLVTEQYF
TGTGCCACCTGCCCGGGACTAGTGACCGAGCAGTACTTC
>few|NA|TRBJ1-3|TRBV2|14
CASIGRSSGNTIYF
TGTGCCAGCATAGGGAGGAGCTCTGGAAACACCATATATTTT
>medium-sized|TRBD1|TRBJ1-2|TRBV2|13
CASSVGTAYGYTF
TGTGCCAGCAGTGTAGGGACAGCGTATGGCTACACCTTC
>NA|NA|TRBJ1-1|TRBV19|16
CASSIKGQSGGSITFF
TGTGCCAGTAGTATAAAGGGTCAATCGGGCGGTAGTATTACTTTCTTT
>NA|NA|TRBJ2-3|TRBV7-2|15
CASSLVGDNTDTQYF
TGTGCCAGCAGCTTAGTTGGGGACAACACAGATACGCAGTATTTT
>few|NA|TRBJ2-5|TRBV5-1|11
CASSLEETQYF
TGCGCCAGCAGCTTGGAAGAGACCCAGTACTTC
>NA|NA|TRBJ2-5|TRBV15|13
CATSRDSAETQYF
TGTGCCACCAGCAGAGATTCCGCGGAGACCCAGTACTTC
>NA|TRBD1|TRBJ2-1|TRBV3-1/TRBV3-2|13
CASRRTGGWEQFF
TGTGCCAGCAGGCGAACAGGGGGCTGGGAGCAGTTCTTC
>NA|NA|TRBJ1-1|TRBV19|14
CASSIWGLDTEAFF
TGTGCCAGTAGTATATGGGGGCTGGACACTGAAGCTTTCTTT
>NA|TRBD1|TRBJ2-3|TRBV5-4|15
CASSVDRVSTDTQYF
TGTGCCAGCAGCGTGGACAGGGTCAGCACAGATACGCAGTATTTT
>NA|TRBD2|TRBJ2-2|TRBV6-4|15
CASSARGDNTGELFF
TGTGCCAGCAGTGCGCGGGGGGATAACACCGGGGAGCTGTTTTTT
>NA|TRBD1|TRBJ1-2|TRBV9|14
CASSLAGGDYGYTF
TGTGCCAGCAGCTTAGCAGGGGGGGACTATGGCTACACCTTC
>few|NA|TRBJ1-3|TRBV6-5|15
CASTRRQTNGNTIYF
TGTGCCAGCACTCGAAGGCAGACGAATGGAAACACCATATATTTT
>NA|NA|TRBJ1-6|TRBV3-1/TRBV3-2|16
CASSQVFSSYNSPLHF
TGTGCCAGCAGCCAAGTCTTCAGCTCCTATAATTCACCCCTCCACTTT
>NA|NA|TRBJ2-1|TRBV5-1|13
CASSWSRDLEQFF
TGCGCCAGCAGCTGGAGTAGGGATCTAGAGCAGTTCTTC
>NA|TRBD2|TRBJ2-3|TRBV29-1|13
CSVRTGGADTQYF
TGCAGCGTTCGCACGGGGGGGGCAGATACGCAGTATTTT
>NA|NA|TRBJ1-5|TRBV27|14
CASSPRPSNQPQHF
TGTGCCAGCAGCCCCCGTCCGAGCAATCAGCCCCAGCATTTT
>NA|NA|TRBJ2-1|TRBV15|14
CATRGGGLYNEQFF
TGTGCCACCAGGGGCGGGGGCCTCTACAATGAGCAGTTCTTC
>few|TRBD2|TRBJ2-3|TRBV6-2/TRBV6-3|17
CASSPLDVGGETDTQYF
TGTGCCAGCAGCCCCCTTGATGTGGGGGGGGAGACAGATACGCAGTATTTT
>NA|NA|TRBJ2-3|TRBV20-1|10
CSARKDTQYF
TGCAGTGCTAGAAAAGATACGCAGTATTTT
>NA|TRBD1|TRBJ1-4|TRBV6-1|15
CASSEVRGLNEKLFF
TGTGCCAGCAGTGAAGTTAGGGGGCTGAATGAAAAACTGTTTTTT
>NA|TRBD1|TRBJ1-2|TRBV12-3/TRBV12-4|12
CASSLQGAGYTF
TGTGCCAGCAGTTTACAGGGGGCTGGCTACACCTTC
>NA|TRBD2|TRBJ2-3|TRBV5-1|16
CASSSGSGGSTDTQYF
TGCGCCAGCAGCTCGGGAAGCGGGGGATCCACAGATACGCAGTATTTT
>NA|NA|TRBJ2-1|TRBV7-8|12
CASSSLVNEQFF
TGTGCCAGCAGCTCACTAGTCAATGAGCAGTTCTTC
>once|TRBD2|TRBJ2-1|TRBV7-3|14
CASRLAGGTDEQFF
TGTGCCAGCAGGTTAGCGGGGGGGACCGATGAGCAGTTCTTC
>few|TRBD2|TRBJ2-3|TRBV7-8|17
CASSLLAGGAGTDTQYF
TGTGCCAGCAGCTTACTAGCGGGGGGGGCGGGCACAGATACGCAGTATTTT